This TCR beta chain was found in a study of tumor and adjacent non-tumor tissue in lung cancer (dated by TCRdb to between 2017 and 2018). In the study overall: The cohort included some 11 adenocarcinoma, a couple of squamous cell carcinoma and 1 small cell lung cancer patients. The roughly 15 enrolled patients, of whom approximately ten were men and 5 were women, were aged roughly 30 to 85 years and were diagnosed with TNM stage I to III disease. A total of fewer than 150 million productive TCRbeta reads were generated by sequencing, corresponding to an average of about 4.17 million reads per sample. The study compared bulk TCRbeta repertoires from lung tumor tissue and matched distant non-tumor lung tissue of some 15 lung cancer patients. More than 25 paired specimens, one tumor and one normal lung sample per patient, were profiled by TCRbeta CDR3 sequencing.

Points the paper makes about the study in general: Because peripheral blood was not sequenced, blood TCRbeta repertoires in the lung cancer patients of the study were not examined. Neither the sequencing platform nor unique molecular identifiers are named or mentioned anywhere in the methods. In normal lung, the top 100 clones accounted for a significantly larger cumulative share of the repertoire than in tumor tissue. With only about 16 patients in the cohort, the authors noted that larger samples and more detailed clinical data are needed. Significantly higher TCR diversity (inverse Simpson) was observed in tumor tissue than in normal lung tissue (approximately 400 vs 170, P = 0.0075, Mann-Whitney U test). Younger patients had significantly higher TCR diversity, and higher tumor TCR diversity was associated with shorter overall and disease-free survival.

The library was obtained by multiplex PCR. These reads were obtained on an Illumina HiSeq 2500. Following protocols modified from ARM-PCR, the researchers constructed TCRbeta libraries through three rounds of nested PCR with primers (Table S4). Before sequencing, PCR products of 200-500 bp were excised from the gel and purified with the QIAquick gel extraction kit. From the authors' description of their analysis: Trimmomatic was used to clean the reads, FLASH was used to merge the reads into complete CDR3 sequences, and MiTCR was used to assign the reads to V(D)J germline segments. VDJtools was used to compute clonal diversity as the inverse Simpson's index. Productive reads were defined as in-frame sequences without a premature stop codon. The public reads were quality trimmed at Q25 with fastp and then assembled into clones with MiXCR by TCRdb, keeping productive beta chains. Duplicate CDR3 protein sequences are folded into a single record with the most common DNA and genes. TCRdb's processing, not the study's, gives the V and J calls here. The sample contains approximately 150,000 distinct CDR3 sequences, around 60% of them found a single time. The ten largest clones add up to 18% of the sample.

For CDR1 and CDR2, the germline V gene lists SGHRS and YFSETQ. From V the trimming removes 5 bases and from J it removes 0 bases, while the gene matches leave 6 bases of the junction unaccounted for. The CDR3 starts with the cysteine, ends with the phenylalanine, and has 15 residues. The retained sequence is limited to the CDR3, 45 bases, with the frame set at the first base. RNA was extracted from bulk unsorted tissue and checked for quality with a NanoDrop ND-1000 and an Agilent 2100. The donors were newly diagnosed lung cancer patients admitted for thoracic surgery in China from August to November 2014 who had not received prior chemotherapy. Anyone who had undergone radiotherapy or chemotherapy before, or who had another cancer at the same time, was left out of the study. Surgical tissue pieces of about 1-2.3 cm3 were preserved in RNAlater solution and were kept at -80 degrees C until use. Comment on this clonotype: This clone's antigen is unknown. Base quality data are lacking; no much larger clone is found one base away.

This receptor was identified in a man between 60 and 75 years old with small cell lung cancer. The rearrangement combines TRBV5-1 with TRBJ2-3; 7 junctional bases match TRBD2. The sequenced sample was lung tumor tissue. CDR3 region: CASRARGVSTDTQYF. The DNA sequence follows: TGCGCCAGCAGGGCTCGGGGGGTCAGCACAGATACGCAGTATTTT.